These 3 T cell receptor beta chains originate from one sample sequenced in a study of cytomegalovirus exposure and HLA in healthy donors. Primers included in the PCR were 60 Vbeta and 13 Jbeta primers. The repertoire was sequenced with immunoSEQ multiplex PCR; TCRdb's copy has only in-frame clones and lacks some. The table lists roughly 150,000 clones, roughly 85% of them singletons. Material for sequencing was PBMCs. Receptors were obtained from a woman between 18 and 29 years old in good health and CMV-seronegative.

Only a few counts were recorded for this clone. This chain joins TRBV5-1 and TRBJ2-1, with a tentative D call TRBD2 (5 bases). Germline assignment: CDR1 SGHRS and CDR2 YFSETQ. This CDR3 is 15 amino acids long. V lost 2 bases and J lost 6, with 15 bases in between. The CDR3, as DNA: TGCGCCAGCAGCTTTCGGGGTGCTTTTCTCAATGAGCAGTTCTTC. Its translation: CASSFRGAFLNEQFF.

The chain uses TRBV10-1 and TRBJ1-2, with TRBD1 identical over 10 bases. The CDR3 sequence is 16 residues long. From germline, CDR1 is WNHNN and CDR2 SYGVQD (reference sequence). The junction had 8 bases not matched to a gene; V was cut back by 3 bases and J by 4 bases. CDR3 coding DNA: TGCGCCAGCAGTGATGGGACAGGGGATGTTGGCTATGGCTACACCTTC. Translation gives CASSDGTGDVGYGYTF.

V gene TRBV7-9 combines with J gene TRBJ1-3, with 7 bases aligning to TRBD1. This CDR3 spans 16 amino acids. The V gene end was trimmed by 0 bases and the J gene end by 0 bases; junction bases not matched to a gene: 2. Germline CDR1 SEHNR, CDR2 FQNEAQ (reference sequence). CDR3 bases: TGTGCCAGCAGCTTAGCGGGACAGCTCTCTGGAAACACCATATATTTT. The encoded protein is CASSLAGQLSGNTIYF.